The rows below give T cell receptor beta chains drawn from one sample of a study of blood T cells in healthy people across ages. In TCRdb, the 5' RACE reads were re-called with MiXCR into one record per CDR3 protein. The table has roughly 1.9 million distinct CDR3 sequences, approximately 40% seen once. Sequencing used blood. These receptors were obtained from a human donor in good health. CDR3s include the opening cysteine and the closing phenylalanine or tryptophan. A D gene is named only where the DNA matches it firmly. Not all rows give a size; the values are once, few, many and, for expanded clones, a class.

>TRBD1|TRBJ1-2|TRBV7-9|-|13
CASSGTGGGGYTF
TGTGCCAGCAGCGGAACAGGGGGCGGGGGCTACACCTTC
>-|TRBJ1-2|TRBV25-1|-|13
CASSEHGSYGYTF
TGTGCCAGCAGTGAACACGGGTCTTATGGCTACACCTTC
>TRBD2|TRBJ2-1|TRBV7-2|many|15
CASSTGTNSYYEQFF
TGTGCCAGCAGCACCGGGACTAACTCCTACTATGAGCAGTTCTTC
>-|TRBJ1-5|TRBV15|-|16
CATSSYRFEGNQPQHF
TGTGCCACCAGCAGCTACAGGTTCGAGGGCAATCAGCCCCAGCATTTT
>TRBD1|TRBJ2-7|TRBV20-1|-|13
CSARGTGYNEQYF
TGCAGTGCTAGAGGGACAGGGTACAATGAGCAGTACTTC
>-|TRBJ2-3|TRBV6-1|-|13
CASGTRLVDTQYF
TGTGCCAGCGGGACCAGACTAGTCGATACGCAGTATTTT
>TRBD2|TRBJ2-1|TRBV5-1|-|18
CASSLIGSLGTSFQRQFF
TGCGCCAGCAGCTTAATCGGGTCTCTTGGGACTAGCTTTCAACGGCAGTTCTTC
>-|TRBJ2-1|TRBV5-1|-|14
CASGGDGSYNEQFF
TGCGCCAGCGGTGGGGATGGCTCCTACAATGAGCAGTTCTTC
>-|TRBJ1-4|TRBV27|-|16
CASSLSHPGLSEKLFF
TGTGCCAGCAGTTTATCGCATCCAGGTCTAAGTGAAAAACTGTTTTTT
>-|TRBJ1-5|TRBV6-5|few|15
CASSYSQSPILPQHF
TGTGCCAGCAGTTACTCCCAGAGCCCAATTTTGCCCCAGCATTTT
>TRBD1|TRBJ2-4|TRBV29-1|-|13
CSGEGTAYNEQYF
TGCAGCGGTGAGGGGACAGCCTACAATGAGCAGTACTTC
>-|TRBJ2-1|TRBV9|few|15
CASSVDPVSYNEQFF
TGTGCCAGCAGCGTAGACCCAGTCTCCTACAATGAGCAGTTCTTC
>-|TRBJ2-7|TRBV7-2|few|14
CASSSTAGSGEQYF
TGTGCCAGCAGCTCAACCGCGGGGTCGGGGGAGCAGTACTTC
>-|TRBJ1-2|TRBV6-5|few|14
CASSYGGQGSGYTF
TGTGCCAGCAGTTACGGGGGGCAGGGTAGCGGCTACACCTTC
>TRBD1|TRBJ1-2|TRBV4-1|once|20
CASSQTKPGQGVLTNYGYTF
TGCGCCAGCAGCCAAACAAAGCCGGGACAGGGCGTTTTAACTAACTATGGCTACACCTTC
>-|TRBJ1-4|TRBV7-2|few|15
CASSSLTKGVEKLFF
TGTGCCAGCAGCTCCCTGACAAAGGGGGTTGAAAAACTGTTTTTT
>TRBD2|TRBJ2-1|TRBV7-2|-|15
CASSLVGGVVNEQFF
TGTGCCAGCAGCTTAGTGGGGGGGGTAGTTAATGAGCAGTTCTTC
>-|TRBJ2-7|TRBV28|-|14
CASSFTSATYEQYF
TGTGCCAGCAGTTTTACTAGTGCGACCTACGAGCAGTACTTC
>-|TRBJ2-1|TRBV7-2|few|17
CASSQGGGTLGWNEQFF
TGTGCCAGCAGCCAAGGGGGGGGGACCCTTGGTTGGAATGAGCAGTTCTTC
>-|TRBJ2-1|TRBV7-2|once|16
CASSLRHQHTYNEQFF
TGTGCCAGCAGCTTACGCCACCAGCACACCTACAATGAGCAGTTCTTC
>-|TRBJ2-1|TRBV18|-|15
CASSASGTYNNEQFF
TGTGCCAGCTCAGCGTCCGGGACATACAACAATGAGCAGTTCTTC
>-|TRBJ2-5|TRBV20-1|-|16
CSARDWPRAGQETQYF
TGCAGTGCTAGAGATTGGCCTCGGGCAGGCCAAGAGACCCAGTACTTC
>TRBD2|TRBJ2-3|TRBV20-1|-|16
CSASGGLAGFTDTQYF
TGCAGTGCTAGTGGCGGACTAGCGGGGTTCACAGATACGCAGTATTTT
>-|TRBJ2-4|TRBV20-1|few|16
CSARDRLGTGLGIQYF
TGCAGTGCTAGAGATCGATTGGGGACCGGCCTAGGTATTCAGTACTTC
>-|TRBJ1-1|TRBV9|-|15
CASSVDPRGNTEAFF
TGTGCCAGCAGCGTAGACCCGAGGGGGAACACTGAAGCTTTCTTT
>-|TRBJ2-5|TRBV7-2|-|15
CASSRVGGYQETQYF
TGTGCCAGCAGCCGGGTAGGGGGTTATCAAGAGACCCAGTACTTC
>TRBD1|TRBJ2-7|TRBV29-1|-|16
CSVEGPGTGVYYEQYF
TGCAGCGTTGAAGGACCCGGGACAGGGGTTTACTACGAGCAGTACTTC
>-|TRBJ2-7|TRBV27|many|11
CASSNHYEQYF
TGTGCCAGCAGTAACCACTACGAGCAGTACTTC
>TRBD1|TRBJ2-3|TRBV28|-|17
CASSFFDRDRGQDTQYF
TGTGCCAGCAGTTTTTTCGACCGGGACAGGGGGCAGGATACGCAGTATTTT
>-|TRBJ2-3|TRBV6-1|-|15
CASSPPPGSTDTQYF
TGTGCCAGCAGTCCCCCCCCAGGAAGCACAGATACGCAGTATTTT
>TRBD2|TRBJ2-7|TRBV4-3|once|16
CASSQEFTSATYEQYF
TGCGCCAGCAGCCAAGAGTTTACTAGCGCTACCTACGAGCAGTACTTC
>-|TRBJ1-5|TRBV7-2|-|17
CASSFQQADYSNQPQHF
TGTGCCAGCAGCTTCCAACAGGCCGATTATAGCAATCAGCCCCAGCATTTT
>-|TRBJ1-1|TRBV15|-|22
CATSRDQPTLKSRQWGDTEAFF
TGTGCCACCAGCAGAGATCAGCCCACACTTAAGAGCCGACAGTGGGGGGACACTGAAGCTTTCTTT
>-|TRBJ2-3|TRBV11-3|few|18
CASSFLLGVGVNTDTQYF
TGTGCCAGCAGCTTCCTCCTGGGTGTGGGGGTGAACACAGATACGCAGTATTTT
>-|TRBJ2-5|TRBV5-1|-|14
CASSPAALRETQYF
TGCGCCAGCAGCCCAGCGGCCCTCCGGGAGACCCAGTACTTC
>-|TRBJ2-2|TRBV2|-|14
CASSEVEGPGELFF
TGTGCCAGCAGTGAAGTCGAGGGTCCCGGGGAGCTGTTTTTT
>-|TRBJ1-5|TRBV7-8|few|13
CASSREYNQPQHF
TGTGCCAGCAGCCGGGAATACAATCAGCCCCAGCATTTT
>-|TRBJ2-2|TRBV5-1|few|15
CASSLQGGRTGELFF
TGCGCCAGCAGCTTGCAAGGGGGAAGGACCGGGGAGCTGTTTTTT
>-|TRBJ2-5|TRBV28|-|15
CASTQILDRPEGQYF
TGTGCCAGCACACAGATCTTGGACAGGCCGGAGGGGCAGTACTTC
>-|TRBJ2-4|TRBV7-2|-|16
CASSFGGSLAKNIQYF
TGTGCCAGCAGCTTTGGGGGCTCCCTAGCCAAAAACATTCAGTACTTC
>TRBD1|TRBJ1-2|TRBV20-1|-|14
CSAAGTGTNYGYTF
TGCAGTGCTGCCGGGACAGGAACTAACTATGGCTACACCTTC
>-|TRBJ1-2|TRBV10-3|-|16
CAIGFIQGTLTDGYTF
TGTGCCATCGGGTTTATACAGGGCACCTTGACGGATGGCTACACCTTC
>-|TRBJ2-3|TRBV20-1|-|17
CSARVFRGIVYTDTQYF
TGCAGTGCTAGAGTATTCCGGGGCATCGTCTACACAGATACGCAGTATTTT
>TRBD1|TRBJ2-4|TRBV11-1|-|23
CASSDARPWTGGVPRLAKNIQYF
TGTGCCAGCAGCGATGCCCGACCGTGGACAGGGGGCGTCCCGCGCCTAGCCAAAAACATTCAGTACTTC
>TRBD2|TRBJ2-7|TRBV20-1|-|16
CSARDQSVSGGLSQYF
TGCAGTGCTAGAGATCAGAGTGTTAGCGGGGGGTTATCCCAGTACTTC
>TRBD1|TRBJ1-2|TRBV20-1|-|14
CSARLDRGLSGYTF
TGCAGTGCTAGACTTGACAGGGGGTTGAGTGGCTACACCTTC